Below, one T cell receptor (beta chain) is given with its context. Its antigen is currently unknown. Assay execution proceeded at the deep level. Here immunoSEQ multiplex PCR was the method, and the copy in TCRdb shows in-frame clones only, minus some. The sample contains roughly 170,000 clones, around 63% of which appear only once. These data belong to a study of shared clonotypes between healthy human individuals. Study-wide findings and caveats: Memory subsets generally showed smaller estimated richness than naive subsets did.

Germline CDR1 and CDR2: MNHNS and SASEGT. V gave up 3 bases and J gave up 1 base, with 9 bases separating them. This CDR3 is built from 14 residues. This TCR came from a man between 25 and 39 years old in good health. Material for sequencing was memory CD4+ T cells sorted from blood. The sample's subset: CD45RA-negative fraction. V and J are TRBV6-1 and TRBJ1-1; possible D gene TRBD1, 5 bases. The CDR3 sequence is CASSEQGANTEAFF. The DNA for the CDR3 is TGTGCCAGCAGTGAGCAGGGAGCGAACACTGAAGCTTTCTTT.